This entry lists 4 T cell receptor beta chains sequenced from one sample in a study of blood T cell repertoires in COVID-19. The table came from immunoSEQ multiplex PCR; TCRdb's copy has only in-frame clones and leaves some out. This repertoire shows over 200,000 clones, 70% to 90% found once; its top ten account for 4% to 5.5%. Sequenced: peripheral blood. The receptors shown here come from a woman in her forties with acute or convalescent COVID-19.

Here the CDR3 DNA reads TGTGCCAGTAGTCCCCCCGGGGGGAACACTGAAGCTTTCTTT. It codes for CASSPPGGNTEAFF. This chain uses TRBV19 with TRBJ1-1, with D possibly being TRBD1 (5 bases). Germline CDR1 and CDR2: LNHDA and SQIVND (reference sequence). This CDR3 region has 14 residues. Trimming removed 5 bases at V and 1 base at J, with 11 bases between.

The chain has TRBV18 and TRBJ2-1, with a weak D call TRBD2 (5 bases). Per germline, CDR1 KGHSH and CDR2 LQKENI. This CDR3 region has 18 residues. With 3 bases removed from V and 6 bases from J, the gap between germline ends came to 24 bases. CDR3 DNA: TGTGCCAGCTCACCGACTCCTTCGGCAGCGGCAAACCGCAATGAGCAGTTCTTC. Encoded protein: CASSPTPSAAANRNEQFF.

CDR3 DNA: TGTGCCAGCAGCCAAGATGGGGACAGGGTGGGATCTACCATTTCTGGGGCCAACGTCCTGACTTTC. Translating it yields CASSQDGDRVGSTISGANVLTF. This rearrangement joins TRBV3-1 (or the pseudogene TRBV3-2) to TRBJ2-6, with 9 bases identical to TRBD1. Germline V gene sequence: CDR1 LGHDT, CDR2 YNNKEL (reference sequence). The V and J ends lost 0 bases and 1 base, in that order; junction bases with no gene match: 16. This CDR3 contains 22 residues.

V usage is TRBV6-5 and J usage is TRBJ1-1; TRBD1 agrees at 7 bases. The germline V gene has CDR1 MNHEY and CDR2 SVGAGI. J gave up 5 bases and V 2 bases, and 5 bases lay outside the gene matches. This CDR3 contains 14 residues. In nucleotides, the CDR3 is TGTGCCAGCAGTTACCCGGGGACAGCTACTGAAGCTTTCTTT. It is translated as CASSYPGTATEAFF.